The present T cell receptor (beta chain) was sequenced within a study of blood T cell repertoires in COVID-19. Study information: The samples span acute and convalescent COVID-19 from the United States, Italy and Spain. The cDNA or gDNA used as material had been derived from T cells, B-cell-depleted T cells, or PBMCs.

How the authors handled the data: Researchers report that nucleated cell counts were estimated from reference gene primer amplification. TCRdb keeps only in-frame clones here, not all; method: immunoSEQ multiplex PCR. The DNA was the basis for D and trimming; V, J and clone size are from that table. Of about 200,000 clones in the sample, 83% were seen once. Trimming pared 5 bases from V and 3 bases from J, leaving 8 bases between. The CDR3 runs 13 residues. The origin of this receptor is a woman aged 40-49 years with active or convalescent COVID-19. Input material: peripheral blood. The chain links TRBV12-3 or TRBV12-4 to TRBJ2-1, with a weak D call TRBD2 (5 bases). This CDR3 reads CASSGLDYNEQFF. The CDR3 coding sequence is TGTGCCAGCAGTGGACTGGACTACAATGAGCAGTTCTTC.